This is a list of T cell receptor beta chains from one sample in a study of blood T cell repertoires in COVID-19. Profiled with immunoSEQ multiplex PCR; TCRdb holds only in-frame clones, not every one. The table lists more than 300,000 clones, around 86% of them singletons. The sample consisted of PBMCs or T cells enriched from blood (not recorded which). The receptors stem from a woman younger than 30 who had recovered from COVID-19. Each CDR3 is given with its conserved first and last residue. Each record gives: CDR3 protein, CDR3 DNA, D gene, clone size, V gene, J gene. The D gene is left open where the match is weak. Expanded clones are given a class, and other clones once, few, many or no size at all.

CASSPQPGTGVGWAQPQHF	TGTGCCAGTAGTCCGCAACCCGGGACAGGGGTGGGTTGGGCTCAGCCCCAGCATTTT	TRBD1	.	TRBV19	TRBJ1-5
CASSSDPSGNLGEQFF	TGTGCCAGCAGCTCGGACCCTAGCGGGAACTTGGGTGAGCAGTTCTTC	TRBD2	.	TRBV7-8	TRBJ2-1
CASSLNAGSNQPQHF	TGTGCCAGCAGCTTGAACGCAGGTTCCAATCAGCCCCAGCATTTT	.	.	TRBV5-4	TRBJ1-5
CASSRTQSTAINADTQYF	TGTGCCAGCAGCCGGACTCAATCTACAGCCATCAACGCAGATACGCAGTATTTT	.	.	TRBV7-9	TRBJ2-3
CSVDLTDTQYF	TGCAGCGTTGATCTCACAGATACGCAGTATTTT	.	.	TRBV29-1	TRBJ2-3
CATGQGIDTQYF	TGCGCCACTGGACAGGGTATAGATACGCAGTATTTT	TRBD1	.	TRBV5-1	TRBJ2-3
CASSLEGGSLNTEAFF	TGTGCCAGCAGCTTGGAAGGGGGCTCGCTGAACACTGAAGCTTTCTTT	TRBD1	.	TRBV5-5	TRBJ1-1
CASSATGFYGYTF	TGTGCCAGCAGTGCGACAGGATTCTATGGCTACACCTTC	.	once	TRBV25-1	TRBJ1-2
CASTVQGYQPQHF	TGTGCCAGCACCGTACAGGGGTACCAGCCCCAGCATTTT	TRBD1	few	TRBV2	TRBJ1-5
CASSPPPGTNYEQYF	TGTGCCAGCAGCCCTCCTCCCGGGACAAACTACGAGCAGTACTTC	.	few	TRBV28	TRBJ2-7
CASSLQGTAERETQYF	TGTGCCAGCAGCCTACAAGGGACAGCCGAACGGGAGACCCAGTACTTC	TRBD1	.	TRBV5-4	TRBJ2-5
CASSGGTGEYGYTF	TGCGCCAGCAGCGGGGGGACAGGGGAATATGGCTACACCTTC	TRBD1	.	TRBV5-1	TRBJ1-2
CASSTLTAYEQYF	TGTGCCAGTAGTACGTTGACAGCCTACGAGCAGTACTTC	.	.	TRBV19	TRBJ2-7
CASSLSGANVLTF	TGTGCCAGCAGCCTATCTGGGGCCAACGTCCTGACTTTC	.	once	TRBV11-1	TRBJ2-6
CASSFLGTGDGYTF	TGCGCCAGCAGCTTCCTCGGGACAGGGGATGGCTACACCTTC	TRBD1	.	TRBV5-1	TRBJ1-2
CASRKSGFYEQYF	TGTGCCAGTAGAAAGAGCGGGTTTTACGAGCAGTACTTC	.	.	TRBV19	TRBJ2-7
CASSPSTGTGNSPLHF	TGTGCCAGCTCACCTTCAACCGGGACAGGGAATTCACCCCTCCACTTT	TRBD1	.	TRBV18	TRBJ1-6
CASSQDLSGSGELFF	TGTGCCAGCAGCCAAGATCTGTCAGGGTCCGGGGAGCTGTTTTTT	.	.	TRBV3-1/TRBV3-2	TRBJ2-2
CASSASVRGQGEQYF	TGTGCCAGTAGTGCTAGCGTCCGAGGGCAGGGCGAGCAGTACTTC	.	.	TRBV19	TRBJ2-7
CAWSVGLWTSSNQPQHF	TGTGCCTGGAGTGTGGGTCTTTGGACTTCTAGCAATCAGCCCCAGCATTTT	.	.	TRBV30	TRBJ1-5
CASGLVTGGTEAFF	TGTGCTAGTGGTTTGGTAACAGGGGGGACTGAAGCTTTCTTT	TRBD1	.	TRBV12-5	TRBJ1-1
CAISEERLGEQFF	TGTGCCATCAGTGAGGAGCGTCTAGGTGAGCAGTTCTTC	.	.	TRBV10-3	TRBJ2-1
CASTHRGFGVYSRATNEKLFF	TGTGCCAGCACCCACCGAGGGTTCGGGGTATATAGTCGGGCAACTAATGAAAAACTGTTTTTT	.	.	TRBV4-2	TRBJ1-4
CASSGSVDTEAFF	TGTGCCAGCTCGGGGAGTGTTGACACTGAAGCTTTCTTT	.	.	TRBV18	TRBJ1-1
CAWSVLGLDTEAFF	TGTGCCTGGAGTGTACTAGGACTCGACACTGAAGCTTTCTTT	.	.	TRBV30	TRBJ1-1
CASWPGGYSDTQYF	TGTGCCAGCTGGCCAGGGGGCTATTCAGATACGCAGTATTTT	TRBD1	.	TRBV7-9	TRBJ2-3
CAISDYTEAFF	TGTGCCATCAGTGACTACACTGAAGCTTTCTTT	.	.	TRBV10-3	TRBJ1-1
CAWSGQYNQPQHF	TGTGCCTGGAGTGGGCAGTACAATCAGCCCCAGCATTTT	.	.	TRBV30	TRBJ1-5
CASSLRRGVNQPQHF	TGTGCCAGCAGCTTACGTCGGGGGGTCAATCAGCCCCAGCATTTT	.	.	TRBV7-2	TRBJ1-5
CASSQDPGGSHEQYF	TGTGCCAGCAGCCAGGACCCCGGCGGGTCCCACGAGCAGTACTTC	.	.	TRBV7-9	TRBJ2-7
CASSPLREHLNYGYTF	TGTGCCAGCAGCCCTCTAAGGGAGCACCTTAACTATGGCTACACCTTC	.	.	TRBV3-1/TRBV3-2	TRBJ1-2
CASSQDGPSGSPLTDTQYF	TGTGCCAGCAGCCAAGATGGGCCTAGCGGGAGCCCTCTCACAGATACGCAGTATTTT	TRBD2	once	TRBV3-1/TRBV3-2	TRBJ2-3
CASSSTVNSPLHF	TGTGCCAGCAGCTCTACGGTTAATTCACCCCTCCACTTT	.	few	TRBV7-3	TRBJ1-6
CASTKGAGSF	TGTGCCAGCACCAAGGGCGCGGGATCCTTC	.	.	TRBV7-4	TRBJ1-2
CASSETGQGGSYNEQFF	TGTGCCAGCAGCGAGACCGGACAGGGGGGCTCCTACAATGAGCAGTTCTTC	TRBD1	.	TRBV9	TRBJ2-1
CASSSGTNLNTEAFF	TGTGCCAGCAGCTCCGGGACAAACTTGAACACTGAAGCTTTCTTT	.	.	TRBV5-4	TRBJ1-1
CASSYGTGSYSPLHF	TGTGCCAGCAGTTATGGGACAGGGAGTTACTCACCCCTCCACTTT	TRBD1	few	TRBV6-5	TRBJ1-6
CATSGTGNQPQHF	TGTGCCACTTCCGGGACAGGGAATCAGCCCCAGCATTTT	TRBD1	.	TRBV19	TRBJ1-5
CASSEAGGGPPYNEQFF	TGTGCCAGCAGTGAAGCCGGCGGGGGGCCTCCCTACAATGAGCAGTTCTTC	TRBD2	.	TRBV6-1	TRBJ2-1
CAIGTDYEQYF	TGTGCCATCGGAACAGATTACGAGCAGTACTTC	.	.	TRBV24-1	TRBJ2-7
CASSLGQNTEAFF	TGTGCCAGCAGTTTAGGACAGAACACTGAAGCTTTCTTT	.	.	TRBV12-3/TRBV12-4	TRBJ1-1
CASSPGQGAHGYTF	TGTGCCAGCTCACCGGGACAGGGGGCGCATGGCTACACCTTC	TRBD1	few	TRBV18	TRBJ1-2
CASSHAGLAQSYEQYF	TGTGCCAGCAGCCACGCGGGACTAGCGCAATCCTACGAGCAGTACTTC	TRBD2	.	TRBV4-2	TRBJ2-7
CASLRRGNTEAFF	TGTGCCAGCCTTAGGCGAGGGAACACTGAAGCTTTCTTT	.	.	TRBV5-6	TRBJ1-1
CASSLRGSYNEQFF	TGTGCCAGCAGCTTGAGGGGGTCCTACAATGAGCAGTTCTTC	.	.	TRBV7-3	TRBJ2-1
CASSDIVRSGLGEQFF	TGTGCCAGCTCAGATATTGTTAGGTCCGGCCTCGGGGAGCAGTTCTTC	.	.	TRBV18	TRBJ2-1
CSGMGQLNTEAFF	TGCAGCGGTATGGGACAGCTGAACACTGAAGCTTTCTTT	TRBD1	few	TRBV29-1	TRBJ1-1
CASSSPSRSLTGELFF	TGTGCCAGCAGCTCCCCTTCTAGGAGCCTCACCGGGGAGCTGTTTTTT	.	.	TRBV7-9	TRBJ2-2
CASSPRTGGGEQFF	TGTGCCAGCTCACCTCGGACAGGGGGTGGTGAGCAGTTCTTC	TRBD1	.	TRBV18	TRBJ2-1
CASSPSENTGELFF	TGTGCCAGCAGTCCTAGCGAAAACACCGGGGAGCTGTTTTTT	.	.	TRBV6-6	TRBJ2-2
CASSQSQEQYF	TGTGCCAGCAGCCAAAGCCAAGAGCAGTACTTC	.	.	TRBV3-1/TRBV3-2	TRBJ2-7
CASTHRRGQGRSPLHF	TGTGCCAGCACCCATCGTCGAGGACAGGGTAGGTCACCCCTCCACTTT	TRBD1	.	TRBV9	TRBJ1-6